This TCR beta chain was found in a study of resident and recirculating memory T cells in vitiligo. Here immunoSEQ multiplex PCR was the method, and the copy in TCRdb shows in-frame clones only, minus some. This table has roughly 80,000 clones, 92% appearing once. Germline V gene lookup returns CDR1 ENHRY and CDR2 SYGVKD. The CDR3 totals 12 residues. V was pared by 8 bases and J by 5 bases, with 2 bases of the junction left unmatched. The sequence was obtained from a male donor with vitiligo. Input material: blood. J is TRBJ2-1 and V is TRBV10-3; TRBD2 aligns across 8 bases. Here the CDR3 reads CAIREGNNEQFF. CDR3 DNA: TGTGCCATCCGGGAGGGGAACAATGAGCAGTTCTTC.